This T cell receptor beta chain came from a study of Ad26.COV2.S vaccination and SARS-CoV-2 variants. In the study overall: Intramuscularly, Ad26.COV2.S was given either once or twice, 56 days apart.

Overall study findings and caveats: Those who received vaccine or placebo ended up with similar non-spike TCR breadth.

For this clone: Its target is unknown.

Some clones are missing from TCRdb's copy, which holds only in-frame ones; the method was immunoSEQ multiplex PCR. Here the sample spans some 320,000 clones, around four fifths being singletons. From germline, CDR1 is SNHLY and CDR2 FYNNEI. Trimming left V 7 bases short and J 1 base short, with 14 bases between. CDR3 length: 14 amino acids. Treatment noted: 19 received Ad26.COV2.S at low or high dose, single or two shots; five or six received placebo; per-sample allocation not given. All samples were drawn on day 63, counting from the first vaccine or placebo injection. The chain recombines TRBV2 with TRBJ2-7; weak D call: TRBD2 (6 bases). This receptor was identified in a person aged 18 to 59 who received the Ad26.COV2.S COVID-19 vaccine or a placebo. The material was peripheral blood, obtained in a trial of Ad26.COV2.S vaccine versus placebo. In nucleotides, the CDR3 is TGTGCCAGCACCGATGGGGGGAATTCCTACGAGCAGTACTTC. Amino acid sequence: CASTDGGNSYEQYF. Variable domain in full (rest from reference TRBV2 and TRBJ2-7): EPEVTQTPSHQVTQMGQEVILRCVPISNHLYFYWYRQILGQKVEFLVSFYNNEISEKSEIFDDQFSVERPDGSNFTLKIRSTKLEDSAMYFCASTDGGNSYEQYFGPGTRLTVT.